The 7 T cell receptor beta chains given below trace back to one sample, sequenced in a study of T cells in Graves' hyperthyroidism and ophthalmopathy. Amplified TCR beta CDR3 regions derived from RNA transcripts. The TCR CDR3 was amplified in a first-round RT-PCR using the HTBI primer set. TCRdb ran MiXCR on the multiplex PCR reads and lists one entry per CDR3 protein. The sample carries about 260,000 distinct CDR3 sequences, approximately 26% recorded once. The sequencing sample was made of blood. The receptors were sampled from a man aged 40-50 years with Graves' hyperthyroidism that later progressed to Graves' ophthalmopathy.

Ten or more counts support this clonotype. V and J are TRBV6-1 and TRBJ2-7, with D uncertain. Germline V gives CDR1 MNHNS, CDR2 SASEGT. V was clipped by 4 bases and J by 3 bases, with 7 bases between them. The CDR3 covers 12 residues. This CDR3 reads CASSAEGYEQYF. DNA for the CDR3: TGTGCCAGCAGTGCGGAAGGCTACGAGCAGTACTTC.

CDR3 nucleotide sequence: TGTGCCAGCAGCAGATTTGGACAGGGAGGCTACGAGCAGTACTTC. Amino acid sequence: CASSRFGQGGYEQYF. The chain links TRBV3-1 to TRBJ2-7; TRBD1 aligns across 8 bases. V gave up 5 bases and J gave up 3 bases; unmatched junction bases: 9. Looked up from germline, CDR1 is LGHDT and CDR2 is YNNKEL (reference sequence). The CDR3 has 15 amino acids.

Ten or more counts support this clonotype. The chain carries TRBV12-3 or TRBV12-4 and TRBJ1-2, with D maybe TRBD1 (5 bases). V lost 6 bases to trimming and J lost 0 bases, with 14 bases between them. The CDR3 consists of 15 residues. The CDR3 region has the DNA TGTGCCAGCAGCCCAGGCGGGGGTACTAACTATGGCTACACCTTC. Translation: CASSPGGGTNYGYTF.

This clonotype was seen at least ten times. The genes are TRBV28 and TRBJ2-5; the D gene could be TRBD1 or TRBD2 (5 bases each). Germline CDR1 reads MDHEN; CDR2 reads SYDVKM. The CDR3 loop spans 15 amino acids. The V gene lost 5 bases and the J gene lost 5 bases, with 18 bases spanning the gap. As DNA, the CDR3 is TGTGCCAGCAGTGAACCGGGACGGGGTCGTGAGACCCAGTACTTC. Its protein product is CASSEPGRGRETQYF.

This clonotype has a count of ten or more. This chain uses TRBV29-1 with TRBJ1-2; TRBD1 matches 8 bases. Trimming removed 6 bases from V and 6 bases from J; junction bases left unmatched: 9. The CDR3 is 13 amino acids. The germline CDR1 and CDR2 sequences are SQVTM and ANQGSEA. CDR3: CSVGYRGKDGYTF. In DNA form, the CDR3 reads TGCAGCGTAGGCTACAGGGGGAAAGATGGCTACACCTTC. The full variable domain, its missing parts supplied by reference TRBV29-1 and TRBJ1-2, is SAVISQKPSRDICQRGTSLTIQCQVDSQVTMMFWYRQQPGQSLTLIATANQGSEATYESGFVIDKFPISRPNLTFSTLTVSNMSPEDSSIYLCSVGYRGKDGYTFGSGTRLTVV.

In this sample, this clonotype turned up many times. The chain carries TRBV5-6 and TRBJ1-1; possibly TRBD1 for D (6 bases). The germline V and J ends were trimmed by 1 base and 6 bases, with 16 bases remaining between them. This CDR3 contains 15 residues. Germline CDR1 reads SGHDT; CDR2 reads YYEEEE. CDR3 in amino acids: CASSLSWGLSAEAFF. CDR3 bases: TGTGCCAGCAGCTTGAGTTGGGGGCTGAGCGCTGAAGCTTTCTTT.

Ten or more counts support this clonotype. V is TRBV19 and J is TRBJ1-3; no reliable D call. The germline V gene encodes CDR1 LNHDA and CDR2 SQIVND (reference sequence). Trimming took off 5 bases at V and 0 bases at J, with 8 bases between the two ends. The CDR3 contains 14 residues. CDR3 protein: CASSVAGSGNTIYF. CDR3 in DNA: TGTGCCAGTAGTGTGGCCGGCTCTGGAAACACCATATATTTT.